These 12 T cell receptor beta chains were all obtained from the same sample, sequenced in a study of blood T cell repertoires in COVID-19. Clones were read by immunoSEQ multiplex PCR, and TCRdb kept only the in-frame ones, dropping some. The table includes 35,000 to 50,000 clones, about 91% detected once. Specimen: peripheral blood. The receptors here all came from a human donor in a cohort sampled during active COVID-19.

This chain links TRBV18 with TRBJ1-2; no clear D gene. CDR3 length equals 14 residues. Between the trimmed V and J ends, which lost 3 bases and 8 bases, there was a span of 16 bases. CDR1 and CDR2 from the germline V gene are KGHSH and LQKENI. DNA for the CDR3: TGTGCCAGCTCACCTAACGCCGTCCTAGGAGGCTACACCTTC. Its protein product is CASSPNAVLGGYTF.

The chain uses TRBV29-1 and TRBJ2-2; 7 bases are shared with TRBD1. The CDR3 is made up of 13 amino acids. Germline V gives CDR1 SQVTM, CDR2 ANQGSEA. V was pared by 4 bases and J by 13 bases, with 12 bases of the junction left unmatched. The CDR3 is CSVGRDRNVGLFF. CDR3 DNA: TGCAGCGTTGGCCGGGACAGAAATGTGGGGCTGTTTTTT.

The J gene is TRBJ1-2, the V gene TRBV28, with D possibly being TRBD1 (6 bases). The CDR3 contains 16 residues. Trimming took off 7 bases at V and 4 bases at J, with 22 bases between the two ends. CDR1 MDHEN and CDR2 SYDVKM come from the germline V gene. DNA of the CDR3: TGTGCCAGCACTCCTCTAGGGACAAAAGCTTCCTATGGCTACACCTTC. Protein product: CASTPLGTKASYGYTF.

The rearrangement joins TRBV5-1 to TRBJ2-7; TRBD2 is a possible D gene (6 bases). This CDR3 region has 15 residues. V dropped 0 bases and J dropped 5 bases, with 15 bases sitting between them. Germline CDR1 reads SGHRS; CDR2 reads YFSETQ. The CDR3 coding sequence is TGCGCCAGCAGCTTGGTGCGGGGTAGTAACGACGAGCAGTACTTC. Translated, it gives CASSLVRGSNDEQYF.

The chain combines TRBV5-1 with TRBJ2-7, with 8 bases that match TRBD2. The CDR3 has 16 residues. V was pared by 0 bases and J by 0 bases, with 5 bases of the junction left unmatched. CDR1 and CDR2 from the germline V gene are SGHRS and YFSETQ. The CDR3 DNA sequence: TGCGCCAGCAGCTTGGGAGCGGGGGTTAGCTCCTACGAGCAGTACTTC. Translating it yields CASSLGAGVSSYEQYF.

The genes are TRBV7-9 and TRBJ2-1, with a tentative D call TRBD1 (5 bases). This CDR3 is built from 14 residues. V was shortened by 1 base and J by 7 bases, with 11 bases between the two germline ends. Germline V gene data show CDR1 as SEHNR and CDR2 as FQNEAQ (reference sequence). The DNA of the CDR3 is TGTGCCAGCAGCTTAGGGCAGGGTTGGAATGAGCAGTTCTTC. As protein: CASSLGQGWNEQFF.

Relative to its sample, this clone is medium-sized (0.01 to 0.1%). The gene calls are TRBV19 and TRBJ2-5; 7 positions agree with TRBD1. The length of the CDR3 is 14 residues. V shed 5 bases, J shed 5 bases, and the junction held 8 bases outside the gene matches. In germline, CDR1 is LNHDA, CDR2 SQIVND (reference sequence). Here the CDR3 reads CASSVNRGRETQYF. CDR3 bases: TGTGCCAGTAGTGTCAACAGGGGTCGGGAGACCCAGTACTTC.

The chain links TRBV19 to TRBJ2-3, with 7 positions matching TRBD1. V lost 8 bases, J lost 3 bases, and 11 bases stayed unmatched. The germline gives CDR1 LNHDA, CDR2 SQIVND (reference sequence). CDR3 length equals 15 residues. In DNA, the CDR3 is TGTGCCAGTCGCCCTACAGGGGTTGTAACAGATACGCAGTATTTT. It encodes CASRPTGVVTDTQYF. The full variable domain, rest sourced from reference TRBV19 and TRBJ2-3, is DGGITQSPKYLFRKEGQNVTLSCEQNLNHDAMYWYRQDPGQGLRLIYYSQIVNDFQKGDIAEGYSVSREKKESFPLTVTSAQKNPTAFYLCASRPTGVVTDTQYFGPGTRLTVL.

The V gene is TRBV5-6, the J gene TRBJ2-2; 9 positions match TRBD2. Trimming cost V 4 bases and J 7 bases; bases outside gene matches: 5. The CDR3 has 14 amino acids. The germline V gene encodes CDR1 SGHDT and CDR2 YYEEEE. The CDR3 sequence is CASSAGLAGGELFF. Written as DNA, the CDR3 is TGTGCCAGCAGCGCGGGACTAGCAGGCGGGGAGCTGTTTTTT.

This rearrangement joins TRBV5-1 to TRBJ1-2; 8 nucleotides match TRBD1. The germline V gene has CDR1 SGHRS and CDR2 YFSETQ. Trimming took 4 bases from V and 4 from J; bases not matched to a gene: 12. This CDR3 is built from 16 residues. CDR3: CASSAPTGVGIYGYTF. In DNA, the CDR3 is TGCGCCAGCAGCGCCCCGACAGGGGTGGGTATCTATGGCTACACCTTC.

The V call is TRBV19, the J call TRBJ1-2, with 7 bases matching TRBD1. This CDR3 has 15 residues. V shed 3 bases, J shed 4 bases, and the junction held 8 bases outside the gene matches. Germline values: CDR1 LNHDA, CDR2 SQIVND (reference sequence). CDR3 nucleotide sequence: TGTGCCAGTAGTATCCAGGCAGGGGGTCCCTATGGCTACACCTTC. This codes for CASSIQAGGPYGYTF.

The V call is TRBV13, the J call TRBJ1-1; 8 bases are shared with TRBD1. There are 13 residues in the CDR3. Per germline, CDR1 PRHDT and CDR2 FYEKMQ (reference sequence). V shed 10 bases, J shed 3 bases, and the junction held 7 bases outside the gene matches. The CDR3 region is CATRQGWDTEAFF. CDR3 nucleotides: TGTGCCACCAGACAGGGGTGGGACACTGAAGCTTTCTTT.